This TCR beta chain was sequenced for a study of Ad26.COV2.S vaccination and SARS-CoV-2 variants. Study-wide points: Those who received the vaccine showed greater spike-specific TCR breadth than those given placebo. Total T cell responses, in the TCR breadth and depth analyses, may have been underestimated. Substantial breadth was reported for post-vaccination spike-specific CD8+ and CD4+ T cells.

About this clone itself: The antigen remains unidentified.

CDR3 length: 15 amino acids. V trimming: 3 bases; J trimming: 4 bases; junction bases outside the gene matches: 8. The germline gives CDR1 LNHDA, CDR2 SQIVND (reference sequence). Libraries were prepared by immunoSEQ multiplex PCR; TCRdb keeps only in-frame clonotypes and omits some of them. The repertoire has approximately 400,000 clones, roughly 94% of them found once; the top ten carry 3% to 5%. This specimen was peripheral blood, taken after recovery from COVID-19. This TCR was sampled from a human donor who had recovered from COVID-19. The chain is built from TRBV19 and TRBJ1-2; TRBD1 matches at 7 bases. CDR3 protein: CASSIKGALSYGYTF. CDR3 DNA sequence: TGTGCCAGTAGTATCAAGGGGGCGCTTAGCTATGGCTACACCTTC.